This TCR beta chain was obtained from a study of type 1 regulatory T cells. Study in general: T-allo10 is a Tr1-enriched, alloantigen-specific CD4 T cell product made in vitro.

TCRdb re-called the reads with MiXCR, one entry per CDR3 protein. The top ten clones hold about 1.7% of a sample with some 60,000 distinct CDR3 sequences, over 50% of them seen once. Trimming removed 5 bases at V and 0 bases at J, with 11 bases between. Germline V gene sequence: CDR1 SGHTA, CDR2 FQGNSA. There are 14 residues in the CDR3. General study results and limits: Compared with non-type 1 regulatory T cells, type 1 regulatory T cells showed a more restricted TCR repertoire.

Note on this clonotype: The antigen remains unidentified.

J is TRBJ2-7 and V is TRBV7-2; D not certain. The source is a human donor in good health. The source material was cultured non-Tr1 T cells, either the whole culture or a sorted T cell fraction (not recorded which). CDR3 sequence (DNA): TGTGCCAGCAGCACTCGCAAGAGCTCCTACGAGCAGTACTTC. Translated: CASSTRKSSYEQYF.